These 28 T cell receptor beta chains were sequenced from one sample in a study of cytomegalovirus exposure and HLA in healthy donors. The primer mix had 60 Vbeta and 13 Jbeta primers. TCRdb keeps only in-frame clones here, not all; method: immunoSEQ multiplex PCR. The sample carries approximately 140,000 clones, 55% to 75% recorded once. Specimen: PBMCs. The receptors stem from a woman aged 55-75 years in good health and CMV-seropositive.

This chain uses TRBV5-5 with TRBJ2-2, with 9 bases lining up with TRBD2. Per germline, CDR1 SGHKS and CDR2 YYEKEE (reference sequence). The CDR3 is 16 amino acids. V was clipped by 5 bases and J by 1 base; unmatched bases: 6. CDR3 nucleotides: TGTGCCAGCAGTTTTCGAGCGGGAGGGAACACCGGGGAGCTGTTTTTT. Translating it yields CASSFRAGGNTGELFF.

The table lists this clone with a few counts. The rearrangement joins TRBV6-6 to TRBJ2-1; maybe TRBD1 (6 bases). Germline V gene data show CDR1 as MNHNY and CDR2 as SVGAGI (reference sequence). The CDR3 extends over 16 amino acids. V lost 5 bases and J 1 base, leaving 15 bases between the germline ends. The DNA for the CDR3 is TGTGCCAGCAGTCCTGGACAGTTGGGTTCCTACAATGAGCAGTTCTTC. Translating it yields CASSPGQLGSYNEQFF.

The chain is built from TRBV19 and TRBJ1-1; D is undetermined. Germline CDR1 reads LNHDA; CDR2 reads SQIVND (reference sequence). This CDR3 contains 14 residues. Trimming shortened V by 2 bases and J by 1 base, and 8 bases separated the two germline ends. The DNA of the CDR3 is TGTGCCAGTAGTATAAGCGGAACGAACACTGAAGCTTTCTTT. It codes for CASSISGTNTEAFF. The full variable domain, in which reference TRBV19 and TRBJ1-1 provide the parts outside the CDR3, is DGGITQSPKYLFRKEGQNVTLSCEQNLNHDAMYWYRQDPGQGLRLIYYSQIVNDFQKGDIAEGYSVSREKKESFPLTVTSAQKNPTAFYLCASSISGTNTEAFFGQGTRLTVV.

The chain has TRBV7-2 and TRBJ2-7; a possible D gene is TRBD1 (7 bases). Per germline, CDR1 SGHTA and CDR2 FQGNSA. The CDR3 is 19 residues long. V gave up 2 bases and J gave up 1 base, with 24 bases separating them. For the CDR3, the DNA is TGTGCCAGCAGCTTAAGGGGGGACCCGACAGGGATCAGGTCCTACGAGCAGTACTTC. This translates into CASSLRGDPTGIRSYEQYF.

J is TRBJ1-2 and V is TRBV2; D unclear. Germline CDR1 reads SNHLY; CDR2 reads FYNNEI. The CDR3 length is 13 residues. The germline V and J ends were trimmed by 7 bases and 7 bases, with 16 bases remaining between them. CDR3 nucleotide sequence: TGTGCCAGCACAGGTTTCCCCGGAGGTGGCTACACCTTC. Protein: CASTGFPGGGYTF.

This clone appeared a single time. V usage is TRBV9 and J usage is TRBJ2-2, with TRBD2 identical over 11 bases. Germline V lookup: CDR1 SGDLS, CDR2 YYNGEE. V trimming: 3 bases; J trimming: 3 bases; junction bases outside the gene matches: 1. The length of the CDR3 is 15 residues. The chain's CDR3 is CASSASGRYTGELFF. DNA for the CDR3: TGTGCCAGCAGCGCTAGCGGGAGGTACACCGGGGAGCTGTTTTTT.

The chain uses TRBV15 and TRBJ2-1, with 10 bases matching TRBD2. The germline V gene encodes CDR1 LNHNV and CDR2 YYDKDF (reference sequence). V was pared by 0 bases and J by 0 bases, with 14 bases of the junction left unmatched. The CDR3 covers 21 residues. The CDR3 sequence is CATSREKSGRALSPSYNEQFF. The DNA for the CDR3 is TGTGCCACCAGCAGAGAAAAAAGCGGGAGGGCCTTGTCCCCCTCCTACAATGAGCAGTTCTTC.

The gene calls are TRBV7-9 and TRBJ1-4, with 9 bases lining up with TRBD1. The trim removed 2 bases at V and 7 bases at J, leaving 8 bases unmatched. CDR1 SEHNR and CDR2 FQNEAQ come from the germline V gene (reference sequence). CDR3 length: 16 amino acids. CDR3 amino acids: CASSLLGQGIGEKLFF. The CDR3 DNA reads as TGTGCCAGCAGCTTACTGGGACAGGGTATTGGTGAAAAACTGTTTTTT.

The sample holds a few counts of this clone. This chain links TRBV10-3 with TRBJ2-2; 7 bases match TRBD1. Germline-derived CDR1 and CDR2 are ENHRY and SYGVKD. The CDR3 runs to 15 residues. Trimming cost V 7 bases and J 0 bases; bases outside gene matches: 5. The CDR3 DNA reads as TGTGCCATCACCCCCGGGACAGCGAACACCGGGGAGCTGTTTTTT. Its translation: CAITPGTANTGELFF.

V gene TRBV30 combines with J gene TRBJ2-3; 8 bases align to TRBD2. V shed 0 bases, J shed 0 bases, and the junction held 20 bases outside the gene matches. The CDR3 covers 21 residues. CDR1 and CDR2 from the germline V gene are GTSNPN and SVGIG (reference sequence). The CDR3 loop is CAWSVLARGGGPYSSTDTQYF. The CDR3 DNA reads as TGTGCCTGGAGTGTACTTGCCCGGGGGGGAGGGCCCTACTCTAGCACAGATACGCAGTATTTT.

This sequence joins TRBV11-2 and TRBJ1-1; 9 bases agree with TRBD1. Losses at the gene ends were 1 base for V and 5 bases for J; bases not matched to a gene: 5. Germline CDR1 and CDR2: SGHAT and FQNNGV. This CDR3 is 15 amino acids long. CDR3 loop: CASSLVQGAVTEAFF. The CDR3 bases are TGTGCCAGCAGCTTAGTACAGGGGGCGGTTACTGAAGCTTTCTTT.

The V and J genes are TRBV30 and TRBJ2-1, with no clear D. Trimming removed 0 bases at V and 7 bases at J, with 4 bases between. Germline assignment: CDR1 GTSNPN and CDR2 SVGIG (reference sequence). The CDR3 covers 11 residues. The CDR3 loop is CAWSVANEQFF. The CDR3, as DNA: TGTGCCTGGAGTGTAGCGAATGAGCAGTTCTTC.

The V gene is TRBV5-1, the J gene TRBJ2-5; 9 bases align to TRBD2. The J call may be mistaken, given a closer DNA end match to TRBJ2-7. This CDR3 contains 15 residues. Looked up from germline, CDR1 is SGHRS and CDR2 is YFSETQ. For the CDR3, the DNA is TGCGCCAGCAGCCCCCCAGCGGGAGGTTCCTACGAGCAGTACTTC. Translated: CASSPPAGGSYEQYF.

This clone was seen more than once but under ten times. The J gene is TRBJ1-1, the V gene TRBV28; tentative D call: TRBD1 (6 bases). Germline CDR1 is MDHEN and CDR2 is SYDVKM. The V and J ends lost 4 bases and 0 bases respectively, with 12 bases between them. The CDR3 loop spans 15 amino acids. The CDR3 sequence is CASSSPGTLNTEAFF. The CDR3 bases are TGTGCCAGCAGTTCCCCCGGGACACTGAACACTGAAGCTTTCTTT.

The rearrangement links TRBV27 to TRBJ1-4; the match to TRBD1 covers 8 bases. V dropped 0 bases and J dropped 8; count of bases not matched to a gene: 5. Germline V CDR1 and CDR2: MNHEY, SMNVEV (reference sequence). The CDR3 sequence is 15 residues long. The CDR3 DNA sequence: TGTGCCAGCAGTTTATCGGCAGGGGGCGTCGAAAAACTGTTTTTT. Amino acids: CASSLSAGGVEKLFF.

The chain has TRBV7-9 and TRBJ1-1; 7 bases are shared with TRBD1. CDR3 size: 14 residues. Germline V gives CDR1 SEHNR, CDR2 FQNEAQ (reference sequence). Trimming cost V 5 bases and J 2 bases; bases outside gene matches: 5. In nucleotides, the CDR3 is TGTGCCAGCAGCCCTCGGGACAGCAACACTGAAGCTTTCTTT. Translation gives CASSPRDSNTEAFF.

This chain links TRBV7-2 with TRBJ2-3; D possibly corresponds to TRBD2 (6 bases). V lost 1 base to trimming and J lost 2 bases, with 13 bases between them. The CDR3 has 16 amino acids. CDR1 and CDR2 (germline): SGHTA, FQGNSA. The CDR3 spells CASSLVGGIVTDTQYF. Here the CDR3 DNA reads TGTGCCAGCAGCTTAGTAGGCGGGATTGTCACAGATACGCAGTATTTT.

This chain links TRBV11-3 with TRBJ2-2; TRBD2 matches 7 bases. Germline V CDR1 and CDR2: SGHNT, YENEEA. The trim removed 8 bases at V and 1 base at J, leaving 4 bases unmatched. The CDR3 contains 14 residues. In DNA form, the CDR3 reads TGTGCCAGCCGTTTAGCGGGGAACACCGGGGAGCTGTTTTTT. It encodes CASRLAGNTGELFF.

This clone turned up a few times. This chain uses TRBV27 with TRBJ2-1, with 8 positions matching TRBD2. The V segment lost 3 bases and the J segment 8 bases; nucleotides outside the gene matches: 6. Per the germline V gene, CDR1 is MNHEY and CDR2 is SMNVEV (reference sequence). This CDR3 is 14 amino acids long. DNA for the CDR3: TGTGCCAGCAGTTTCCCGGGAGGGCGCGATGAGCAGTTCTTC. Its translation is CASSFPGGRDEQFF.

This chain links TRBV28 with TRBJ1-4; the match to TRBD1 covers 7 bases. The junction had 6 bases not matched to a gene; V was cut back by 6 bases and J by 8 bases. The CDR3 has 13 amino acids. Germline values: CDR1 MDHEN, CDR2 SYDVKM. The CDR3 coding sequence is TGTGCCAGCAGACCGGACAGGTGGGAAAAACTGTTTTTT. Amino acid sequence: CASRPDRWEKLFF.

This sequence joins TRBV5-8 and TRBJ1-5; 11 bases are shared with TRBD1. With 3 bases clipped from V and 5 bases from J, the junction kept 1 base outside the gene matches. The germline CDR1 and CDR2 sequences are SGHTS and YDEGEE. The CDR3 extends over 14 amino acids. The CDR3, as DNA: TGTGCCAGCAGCTGGGACAGGGGGGATCAGCCCCAGCATTTT. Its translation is CASSWDRGDQPQHF.

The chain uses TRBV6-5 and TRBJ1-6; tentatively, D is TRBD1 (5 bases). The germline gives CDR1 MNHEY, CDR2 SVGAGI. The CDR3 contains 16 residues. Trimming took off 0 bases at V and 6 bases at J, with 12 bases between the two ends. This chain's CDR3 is CASSYSVRGGNSPLHF. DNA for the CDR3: TGTGCCAGCAGTTACTCAGTAAGGGGCGGTAATTCACCCCTCCACTTT.

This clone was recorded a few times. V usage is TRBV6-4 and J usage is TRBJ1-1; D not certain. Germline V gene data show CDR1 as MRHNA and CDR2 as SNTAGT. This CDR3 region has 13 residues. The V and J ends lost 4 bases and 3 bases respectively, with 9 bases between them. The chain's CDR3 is CASSVRVDTEAFF. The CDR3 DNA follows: TGTGCCAGCAGTGTGCGAGTGGACACTGAAGCTTTCTTT.

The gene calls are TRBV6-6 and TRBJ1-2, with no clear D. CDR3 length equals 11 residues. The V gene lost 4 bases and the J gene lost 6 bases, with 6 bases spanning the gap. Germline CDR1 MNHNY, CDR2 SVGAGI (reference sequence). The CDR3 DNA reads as TGTGCCAGCAGTTCATTAGATGGCTACACCTTC. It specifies CASSSLDGYTF.

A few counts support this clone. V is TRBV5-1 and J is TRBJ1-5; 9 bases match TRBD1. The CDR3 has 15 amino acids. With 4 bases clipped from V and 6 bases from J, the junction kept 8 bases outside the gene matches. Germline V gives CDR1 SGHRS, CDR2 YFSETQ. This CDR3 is CASSLTGTGSQPQHF. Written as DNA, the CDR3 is TGCGCCAGCAGCCTCACGGGGACAGGGAGTCAGCCCCAGCATTTT.

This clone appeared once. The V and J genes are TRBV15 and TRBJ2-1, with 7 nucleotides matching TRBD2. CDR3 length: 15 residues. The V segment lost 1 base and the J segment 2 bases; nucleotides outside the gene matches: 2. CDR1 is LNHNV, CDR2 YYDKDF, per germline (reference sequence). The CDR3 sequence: CATSRVAGAYNEQFF. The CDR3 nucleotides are TGTGCCACCAGCAGAGTTGCGGGAGCCTACAATGAGCAGTTCTTC.

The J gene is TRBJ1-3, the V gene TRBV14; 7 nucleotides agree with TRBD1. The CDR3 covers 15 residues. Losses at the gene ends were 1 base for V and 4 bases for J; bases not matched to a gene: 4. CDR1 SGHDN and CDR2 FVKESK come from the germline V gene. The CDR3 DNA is TGTGCCAGCAGCCAAGTACCGGGACAGGGAAACACCATATATTTT. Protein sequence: CASSQVPGQGNTIYF. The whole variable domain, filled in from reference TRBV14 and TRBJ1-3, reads EAGVTQFPSHSVIEKGQTVTLRCDPISGHDNLYWYRRVMGKEIKFLLHFVKESKQDESGMPNNRFLAERTGGTYSTLKVQPAELEDSGVYFCASSQVPGQGNTIYFGEGSWLTVV.

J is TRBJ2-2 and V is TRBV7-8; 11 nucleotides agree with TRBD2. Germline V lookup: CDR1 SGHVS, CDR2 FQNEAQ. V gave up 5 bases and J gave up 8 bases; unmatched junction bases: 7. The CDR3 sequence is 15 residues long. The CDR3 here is CASSTGTSGGGELFF. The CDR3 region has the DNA TGTGCCAGCAGCACAGGGACTAGCGGAGGGGGGGAGCTGTTTTTT.